This is a list of T cell receptor beta chains from one sample in a study of technical replicates of blood from several donors. Clones were read by immunoSEQ multiplex PCR, and TCRdb kept only the in-frame ones, dropping some. Counted here are roughly 69,000 clones, about 97% occurring once; the ten biggest clones make up around 0.3%. The sample was T cells isolated from PBMCs. The receptors originated from a human donor in good health. Both conserved end residues are part of each CDR3. A D gene is named only where the DNA matches it firmly. Some rows have no size entry. The others give once, few or many, or a class for an expanded clone.

clone size,V gene,J gene,D gene,CDR3 protein,CDR3 DNA
NA,TRBV10-3,TRBJ2-3,TRBD2,CATGREHTDTQYF,TGTGCCACAGGGCGGGAGCACACAGATACGCAGTATTTT
NA,TRBV9,TRBJ2-7,NA,CASSVEASEFTEQYF,TGTGCCAGCAGCGTAGAGGCTAGCGAATTCACCGAGCAGTACTTC
NA,TRBV10-3,TRBJ1-2,NA,CAISEERQTYGYTF,TGTGCCATCAGTGAGGAGCGACAGACCTATGGCTACACCTTC
once,TRBV7-2,TRBJ1-3,NA,CASSSEGNTIYF,TGTGCCAGCAGCTCCGAGGGAAACACCATATATTTT
NA,TRBV5-1,TRBJ2-5,NA,CASSSRKGIQETQYF,TGCGCCAGCAGCTCCCGGAAGGGGATCCAAGAGACCCAGTACTTC
NA,TRBV2,TRBJ2-2,NA,CASTPRRPYTGELFF,TGTGCCAGCACTCCTAGAAGGCCTTACACCGGGGAGCTGTTTTTT
NA,TRBV5-1,TRBJ2-7,NA,CASSLGTVIKQYF,TGCGCCAGCAGCTTGGGGACAGTGATAAAGCAGTACTTC
once,TRBV18,TRBJ1-4,NA,CASSQQTTNEKLFF,TGTGCCAGCTCACAACAGACAACTAATGAAAAACTGTTTTTT
NA,TRBV29-1,TRBJ1-1,TRBD1,CSVELTGFTEAFF,TGCAGCGTCGAACTGACAGGGTTCACTGAAGCTTTCTTT
NA,TRBV7-2,TRBJ2-4,TRBD2,CASSLLGGGDIQYF,TGTGCCAGCAGCTTACTCGGGGGAGGGGACATTCAGTACTTC
NA,TRBV4-3,TRBJ2-7,NA,CASSQDPADSYEQYF,TGCGCCAGCAGCCAAGACCCGGCGGATTCCTACGAGCAGTACTTC
NA,TRBV27,TRBJ1-3,TRBD1,CASSPYPGQGRFSGNTIYF,TGTGCCAGCAGTCCCTACCCGGGACAGGGACGGTTCTCTGGAAACACCATATATTTT
NA,TRBV9,TRBJ1-1,NA,CASSVGGENTEAFF,TGTGCCAGCAGCGTGGGCGGGGAGAACACTGAAGCTTTCTTT
NA,TRBV5-4,TRBJ1-1,TRBD1,CASSSQGGNTEAFF,TGTGCCAGCAGCTCCCAGGGGGGAAACACTGAAGCTTTCTTT
NA,TRBV4-2,TRBJ2-7,TRBD1,CASSQEWTGAYEQYF,TGTGCCAGCAGCCAAGAATGGACAGGGGCCTACGAGCAGTACTTC
NA,TRBV29-1,TRBJ1-2,TRBD1,CSVEDLTGYGYTF,TGCAGCGTTGAAGACCTGACAGGGTATGGCTACACCTTC
NA,TRBV7-3,TRBJ2-5,NA,CASSSGVQETQYF,TGTGCCAGCAGCTCAGGGGTCCAAGAGACCCAGTACTTC
NA,TRBV4-3,TRBJ2-1,TRBD2,CASSLAGVRSNEQFF,TGCGCCAGCAGTTTAGCGGGAGTTAGAAGCAATGAGCAGTTCTTC
NA,TRBV27,TRBJ1-4,TRBD1,CASSHRLTGGEKLFF,TGTGCCAGCAGTCATCGTTTGACAGGGGGTGAAAAACTGTTTTTT
once,TRBV5-1,TRBJ1-5,TRBD1,CASSPGGSNQPQHF,TGCGCCAGCAGCCCAGGGGGGAGCAATCAGCCCCAGCATTTT
once,TRBV25-1,TRBJ1-1,NA,CASIRGKTEAFF,TGTGCCAGCATAAGGGGTAAGACTGAAGCTTTCTTT
NA,TRBV15,TRBJ2-2,NA,CATLTGELFF,TGTGCCACCTTAACCGGGGAGCTGTTTTTT